This TCR beta chain appears in the sequencing data of a study of shared clonotypes between healthy human individuals. This clone was seen only once. The same CDR3 also results from other DNA sequences found in this sample. The repertoire was sequenced with immunoSEQ multiplex PCR; TCRdb's copy has only in-frame clones and lacks some. Among roughly 2,500,000 clones listed, 80% to 95% were seen once. Deletions cut 2 bases from V and 4 bases from J, with 13 bases between. The CDR3 totals 15 residues. Germline V gene data show CDR1 as SGHRS and CDR2 as YFSETQ. Source material: naive CD4+ T cells from PBMCs. As to subset: CD45RA+ positively selected. The origin of this receptor is a man aged 18-30 years in good health. Some clones in this sample may be carry-over from other donors' samples. The V and J genes are TRBV5-1 and TRBJ1-3, with D possibly TRBD1 on 6 matching bases. The CDR3 sequence is CASSLGGLPGNTIYF. CDR3 in DNA: TGCGCCAGCAGCTTAGGGGGGCTACCCGGAAACACCATATATTTT.